The 21 T cell receptor beta chains below were found in one sample sequenced in a study of immune cell composition in non-small cell lung cancer. Repertoires were generated with immunoSEQ multiplex PCR, while TCRdb's copy carries only in-frame clones and drops some. The table lists about 1,500 clones, roughly 75% of them singletons, with nearly 10% in the top ten. The sample taken for sequencing was lung tumor tissue. The receptors come from a human donor with non-small cell lung cancer.

V gene TRBV2 combines with J gene TRBJ1-5; 7 bases are shared with TRBD1. V lost 1 base, J lost 6 bases, and 9 bases stayed unmatched. The CDR3 is 16 amino acids. The V gene's germline CDR1 is SNHLY and CDR2 FYNNEI. The chain's CDR3 is CASSEDFQGGGQPQHF. The CDR3 DNA sequence: TGTGCCAGCAGTGAAGATTTCCAGGGGGGAGGTCAGCCCCAGCATTTT.

The chain links TRBV5-4 to TRBJ2-7; a possible D gene is TRBD2 (7 bases). This CDR3 has 15 residues. V lost 0 bases to trimming and J lost 4 bases, with 14 bases between them. Per the germline V gene, CDR1 is SGHNT and CDR2 is YYREEE (reference sequence). The CDR3 spells CASSLGSGGLYEQYF. The DNA of the CDR3 is TGTGCCAGCAGCTTGGGATCGGGGGGCCTTTACGAGCAGTACTTC.

The J gene is TRBJ2-1, the V gene TRBV27; 9 bases line up with TRBD2. The CDR3 spans 15 residues. CDR1 and CDR2 from the germline V gene are MNHEY and SMNVEV (reference sequence). J lost 7 bases, V lost 2 bases, and 6 bases had no gene match. In DNA form, the CDR3 reads TGTGCCAGCAGTTTAGGGCGGGGGGGCCCTAATGAGCAGTTCTTC. It codes for CASSLGRGGPNEQFF.

The rearrangement joins TRBV10-2 to TRBJ2-7, with D hard to call. Trimming left V 0 bases short and J 3 bases short, with 6 bases between. Germline V gene lookup returns CDR1 WSHSY and CDR2 SAAADI. This CDR3 is 13 amino acids long. The CDR3 spells CASSESGSYEQYF. CDR3 nucleotide sequence: TGCGCCAGCAGTGAGTCGGGCAGCTACGAGCAGTACTTC.

The chain is built from TRBV28 and TRBJ2-1; 9 bases match TRBD1. Trimming cost V 6 bases and J 9 bases; bases outside gene matches: 9. This CDR3 has 14 residues. CDR1 and CDR2 from the germline V gene are MDHEN and SYDVKM. CDR3: CASSSGTGLSEQFF. CDR3 DNA: TGTGCCAGCAGCTCCGGGACAGGGCTGAGTGAGCAGTTCTTC.

In nucleotides, the CDR3 is TGTGCCACCAGCAGAGTAGTTGTAACAGGATGGGGTTTAAACACTGAAGCTTTCTTT. Residues: CATSRVVVTGWGLNTEAFF. V gene TRBV15 combines with J gene TRBJ1-1; a possible D gene is TRBD1 (5 bases). Looked up from germline, CDR1 is LNHNV and CDR2 is YYDKDF (reference sequence). This CDR3 is built from 19 residues. V was clipped by 1 base and J by 2 bases, with 23 bases between them.

As concerns this clone: Other DNA sequences of this sample code for an identical CDR3. The genes are TRBV9 and TRBJ2-2; 8 positions match TRBD1. V trimming: 3 bases; J trimming: 7 bases; junction bases outside the gene matches: 14. Per germline, CDR1 SGDLS and CDR2 YYNGEE. CDR3 length: 17 residues. In DNA, the CDR3 is TGTGCCAGCAGCGCCCTATCTGGTGGGACAGGATACGGGGAGCTGTTTTTT. This gives the protein CASSALSGGTGYGELFF.

This clone has more than one count but fewer than ten. The CDR3 protein is CASRTLAGGYNEQFF. The CDR3 DNA is TGTGCCAGCAGAACACTAGCGGGGGGATACAATGAGCAGTTCTTC. This chain links TRBV11-1 with TRBJ2-1; 12 nucleotides match TRBD2. The CDR3 is 15 amino acids. V trimming: 6 bases; J trimming: 4 bases; junction bases outside the gene matches: 4. The V gene's germline CDR1 is SGHAT and CDR2 FQDESV (reference sequence). Complete variable domain (other parts from reference TRBV11-1 and TRBJ2-1): EAEVAQSPRYKITEKSQAVAFWCDPISGHATLYWYRQILGQGPELLVQFQDESVVDDSQLPKDRFSAERLKGVDSTLKIQPAELGDSAMYLCASRTLAGGYNEQFFGPGTRLTVL.

This chain joins TRBV7-9 and TRBJ2-1, with 12 bases fitting TRBD2. The J segment lost 4 bases and the V segment lost 5 bases, leaving 6 bases of the junction unmatched. The length of the CDR3 is 16 residues. The germline V gene encodes CDR1 SEHNR and CDR2 FQNEAQ (reference sequence). The CDR3 here is CASSPRLAGDYNEQFF. The CDR3 nucleotides are TGTGCCAGCAGCCCGAGACTAGCGGGGGATTACAATGAGCAGTTCTTC.

The chain combines TRBV5-1 with TRBJ1-2, with a weak D call TRBD1 (6 bases). The CDR3 is 14 residues long. The V gene's germline CDR1 is SGHRS and CDR2 YFSETQ. Trimming shortened V by 9 bases and J by 5 bases, and 20 bases separated the two germline ends. CDR3 nucleotides: TGCGCCACCGCGGAACAGGGCTTTGCTTATGGCTACACCTTC. Translated: CATAEQGFAYGYTF.

This sequence joins TRBV4-3 and TRBJ2-3; 7 bases match TRBD2. Germline V gene data show CDR1 as LGHNA and CDR2 as YSLEER. The CDR3 is 16 residues long. V was clipped by 0 bases and J by 3 bases; unmatched bases: 6. The CDR3 region is CASSQDPWGGTDTQYF. The CDR3 nucleotides read TGCGCCAGCAGCCAAGATCCGTGGGGAGGGACAGATACGCAGTATTTT.

The chain employs TRBV27 and TRBJ1-4; tentative D call: TRBD1 (5 bases). There are 17 residues in the CDR3. V was clipped by 1 base and J by 4 bases, with 16 bases between them. Germline loops: CDR1 MNHEY, CDR2 SMNVEV (reference sequence). The CDR3 region is CASSLFWGGRGNEKLFF. The CDR3 coding sequence is TGTGCCAGCAGTTTATTTTGGGGGGGACGGGGTAATGAAAAACTGTTTTTT.

This chain joins TRBV5-1 and TRBJ2-3, with 9 nucleotides matching TRBD2. The CDR3 is 16 residues long. Germline CDR1 SGHRS, CDR2 YFSETQ. After removal of 4 bases from V and 1 base from J, the junction contained 7 bases not matched to a gene. The chain's CDR3 is CASSPAPSGGTDTQYF. The CDR3 DNA reads as TGCGCCAGCAGCCCGGCCCCTAGCGGGGGCACAGATACGCAGTATTTT.

CDR3 region: CASNDRSLYEQYF. CDR3 coding DNA: TGTGCCAGCAACGACAGATCTCTCTACGAGCAGTACTTC. The chain uses TRBV7-9 and TRBJ2-7, with a tentative D call TRBD1 (5 bases). The germline gives CDR1 SEHNR, CDR2 FQNEAQ (reference sequence). This CDR3 contains 13 residues. Trimming left V 7 bases short and J 3 bases short, with 13 bases between.

This sequence joins TRBV12-5 and TRBJ2-2; the match to TRBD2 covers 14 bases. Germline CDR1 LGHNT, CDR2 FRNRAP. The CDR3 has 19 amino acids. V shed 6 bases, J shed 0 bases, and the junction held 9 bases outside the gene matches. In DNA form, the CDR3 reads TGTGCTAGTGGGACCTCTCGGACTAGCGGGGGGTCGAACACCGGGGAGCTGTTTTTT. It yields the protein CASGTSRTSGGSNTGELFF.

This chain joins TRBV5-1 and TRBJ2-7; 8 bases map to TRBD1. There are 16 residues in the CDR3. V was pared by 4 bases and J by 6 bases, with 15 bases of the junction left unmatched. Looked up from germline, CDR1 is SGHRS and CDR2 is YFSETQ. The CDR3 DNA sequence: TGCGCCAGCAGCCCAAGGACAGGGACGGCCGTGGGCGAGCAGTACTTC. It yields the protein CASSPRTGTAVGEQYF.

This chain uses TRBV7-6 with TRBJ2-7; 8 bases line up with TRBD2. V lost 1 base and J lost 1; bases outside the gene matches: 3. Germline V lookup: CDR1 SGHVS, CDR2 FNYEAQ. The CDR3 runs to 15 residues. The CDR3 region is CASSLESGGSYEQYF. For the CDR3, the DNA is TGTGCCAGCAGCTTAGAGTCGGGGGGGTCCTACGAGCAGTACTTC.

The rearrangement links TRBV4-3 to TRBJ1-5; D gene uncertain. In germline, CDR1 is LGHNA, CDR2 YSLEER. CDR3 size: 13 residues. Trimming took 0 bases from V and 7 from J, leaving 7 bases between them. The DNA for the CDR3 is TGCGCCAGCAGCCAAGACCGAGGACAGCCCCAGCATTTT. Translation: CASSQDRGQPQHF.

This clone came up a few times. CDR3 coding DNA: TGTGCCAGTAGTATGAGCAGGCCCTACGAGCAGTACTTC. It specifies CASSMSRPYEQYF. The gene calls are TRBV19 and TRBJ2-7; D is ambiguous. This CDR3 contains 13 residues. Trimming removed 3 bases from V and 2 bases from J, with 8 bases in between. Germline V gene lookup returns CDR1 LNHDA and CDR2 SQIVND (reference sequence).

The chain combines TRBV7-3 with TRBJ2-2, with 8 bases aligning to TRBD2. The CDR3 contains 16 residues. V was pared by 0 bases and J by 4 bases, with 4 bases of the junction left unmatched. Germline V CDR1 and CDR2: SGHTA, FQGTGA. The CDR3 loop is CASSLTALAGTGELFF. The CDR3, as DNA: TGTGCCAGCAGCTTAACAGCCCTAGCGGGCACCGGGGAGCTGTTTTTT.

J is TRBJ1-5 and V is TRBV5-5; D is undetermined. Germline lookup yields CDR1 SGHKS and CDR2 YYEKEE (reference sequence). With 0 bases removed from V and 5 bases from J, the gap between germline ends came to 6 bases. The CDR3 sequence is 13 residues long. CDR3 DNA sequence: TGTGCCAGCAGCTTGGAACAAGATCAGCCCCAGCATTTT. Its translation: CASSLEQDQPQHF.